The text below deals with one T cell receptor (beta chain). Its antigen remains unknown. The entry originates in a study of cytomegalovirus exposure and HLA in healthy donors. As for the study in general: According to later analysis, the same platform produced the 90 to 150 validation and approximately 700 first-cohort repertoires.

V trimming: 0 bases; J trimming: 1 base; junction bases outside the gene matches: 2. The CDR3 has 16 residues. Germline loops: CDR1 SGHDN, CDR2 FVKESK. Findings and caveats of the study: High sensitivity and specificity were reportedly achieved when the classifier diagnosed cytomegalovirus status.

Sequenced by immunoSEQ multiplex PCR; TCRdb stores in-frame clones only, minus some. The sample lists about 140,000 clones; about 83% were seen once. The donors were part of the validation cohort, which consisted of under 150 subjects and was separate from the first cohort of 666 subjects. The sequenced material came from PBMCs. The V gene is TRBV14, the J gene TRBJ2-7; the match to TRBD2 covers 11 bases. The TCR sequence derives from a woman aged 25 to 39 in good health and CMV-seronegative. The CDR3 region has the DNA TGTGCCAGCAGCCAAGATTGGACTAGCGGGTCCTACGAGCAGTACTTC. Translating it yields CASSQDWTSGSYEQYF.